The entry below describes one TCR beta chain. These data originate in a study of blood T cells in healthy people across ages. About the study: Capture by template switching was about one barcoded beta molecule per two T cells.

CDR3 size: 13 residues. Unmatched junction bases numbered 5, after V lost 6 bases and J lost 7 bases. A J-beta primer mix and a sample-barcoded 5' primer were used in a second PCR of roughly 6 to 11 cycles. One entry per CDR3 protein, called by TCRdb with MiXCR from the 5' RACE reads. The profile shows about 830,000 distinct CDR3 sequences, around 62% of them singletons. This sequence was found in a young man in good health. The source material was blood. This chain uses TRBV12-3 or TRBV12-4 with TRBJ1-4; 7 bases are shared with TRBD1. The CDR3 sequence is CASRQGWGEKLFF. The CDR3 DNA follows: TGTGCCAGCAGACAGGGGTGGGGTGAAAAACTGTTTTTT.